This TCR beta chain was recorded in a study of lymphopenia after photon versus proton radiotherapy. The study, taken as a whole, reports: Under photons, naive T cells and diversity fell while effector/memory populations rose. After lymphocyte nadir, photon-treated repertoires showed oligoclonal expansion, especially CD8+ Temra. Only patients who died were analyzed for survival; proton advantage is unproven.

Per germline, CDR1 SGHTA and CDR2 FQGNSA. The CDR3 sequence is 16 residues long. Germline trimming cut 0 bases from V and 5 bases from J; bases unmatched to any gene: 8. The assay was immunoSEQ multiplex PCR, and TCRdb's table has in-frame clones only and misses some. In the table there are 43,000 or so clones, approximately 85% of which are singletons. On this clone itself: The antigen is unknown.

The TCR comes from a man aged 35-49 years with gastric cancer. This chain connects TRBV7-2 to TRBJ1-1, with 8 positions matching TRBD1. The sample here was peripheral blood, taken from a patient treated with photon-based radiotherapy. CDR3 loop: CASSLAPGQVVTEAFF. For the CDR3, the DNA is TGTGCCAGCAGCTTAGCTCCGGGACAGGTAGTTACTGAAGCTTTCTTT.